This TCR beta chain appears in the sequencing data of a study of T-cell memory formation after mild COVID-19. Study summary: Across donors, TCR clusters were largely donor specific.

V lost 0 bases and J lost 3; bases outside the gene matches: 6. The CDR3 is 16 amino acids. CDR1 is SGHTA and CDR2 is FQGNSA in the germline V gene. Each CDR3 protein gets one entry after TCRdb re-called the 5' RACE reads with MiXCR. The sample includes around 440,000 distinct CDR3 sequences, over 15% seen only once; the top ten take around an eighth. Concerning this clonotype itself: Its antigen is undetermined.

Study-level findings and limits: Still unconfirmed is whether the second-wave clones peaking on day 37 recognized SARS-CoV-2. Day 15 to 85 contractors were CD4/CD8 balanced; later expanders leaned CD4+.

The rearrangement links TRBV7-2 to TRBJ2-7; 9 bases fit TRBD1. The source material was PBMCs or a T cell subset sorted from them (not recorded which). This receptor was taken from an adult woman who had mild COVID-19 (a few samples of this study predate the infection). Cell type and time point are not known. CDR3 in amino acids: CASSLARDRAIYEQYF. The CDR3 nucleotides read TGTGCCAGCAGCTTAGCCCGGGACAGGGCAATCTACGAGCAGTACTTC.